Listed below are T cell receptor beta chains from one sample, sequenced in a study of cytomegalovirus exposure and HLA in healthy donors. The data were produced by immunoSEQ multiplex PCR, yet TCRdb's version contains in-frame clones alone and is incomplete. The repertoire holds about 120,000 clones, approximately 81% seen once, with 2.5% to 3% in the top ten. Sequences were obtained from PBMCs. These receptor sequences come from a woman between 18 and 29 years old in good health and CMV-seropositive. The CDR3 runs from the conserved cysteine through the conserved F or W. The order of the fields is J gene, D gene, V gene, clone size, CDR3 DNA, CDR3 protein. D genes are given only for firm matches. For some rows the clone size is stated as once, few or many, or as a class when expanded; others skip it.

J gene: TRBJ2-1
D gene: .
V gene: TRBV15
clone size: .
CDR3 DNA: TGTGCCACCAGCAGAGTCGGGCAGGGGAGAGTGCAGTTCTTC
CDR3 protein: CATSRVGQGRVQFF

J gene: TRBJ2-7
D gene: TRBD1
V gene: TRBV7-3
clone size: once
CDR3 DNA: TGTGCCAGCAGCCGGGGACAGGGAGCCTACGAGCAGTACTTC
CDR3 protein: CASSRGQGAYEQYF

J gene: TRBJ1-2
D gene: TRBD1
V gene: TRBV4-1
clone size: .
CDR3 DNA: TGCGCCAGCAGCCAAGCTCAGGGGGCAGGGGGCTACACCTTC
CDR3 protein: CASSQAQGAGGYTF

J gene: TRBJ2-1
D gene: TRBD1
V gene: TRBV10-1
clone size: .
CDR3 DNA: TGCGCCAGCACTCGACAGGGGGCCTACAATGAGCAGTTCTTC
CDR3 protein: CASTRQGAYNEQFF

J gene: TRBJ1-2
D gene: .
V gene: TRBV6-5
clone size: .
CDR3 DNA: TGTGCCAGCAGTTCCAGGGAGGACTATGGCTACACCTTC
CDR3 protein: CASSSREDYGYTF

J gene: TRBJ1-5
D gene: .
V gene: TRBV30
clone size: .
CDR3 DNA: TGTGCCTGGGCGGGGGATAATAGCAATCAGCCCCAGCATTTT
CDR3 protein: CAWAGDNSNQPQHF

J gene: TRBJ2-2
D gene: TRBD2
V gene: TRBV28
clone size: .
CDR3 DNA: TGTGCCAGCAGTTTCCTCGGGTGGGAGGGGACGAACACCGGGGAGCTGTTTTTT
CDR3 protein: CASSFLGWEGTNTGELFF

J gene: TRBJ2-2
D gene: .
V gene: TRBV19
clone size: .
CDR3 DNA: TGTGCCAGTAGTATCACAGGGACCCCGGGCACCGGGGAGCTGTTTTTT
CDR3 protein: CASSITGTPGTGELFF

J gene: TRBJ1-5
D gene: TRBD1
V gene: TRBV10-2
clone size: .
CDR3 DNA: TGCGCCACCACACCTAGGGGGCGAGAACAGCCCCAGCATTTT
CDR3 protein: CATTPRGREQPQHF

J gene: TRBJ2-3
D gene: .
V gene: TRBV5-1
clone size: .
CDR3 DNA: TGCGCCAGCAGCTTGGTCGCGGGGGCTAGCACAGATACGCAGTATTTT
CDR3 protein: CASSLVAGASTDTQYF

J gene: TRBJ2-6
D gene: TRBD1
V gene: TRBV27
clone size: once
CDR3 DNA: TGTGCCAGCAGCCGGGACAGGGGGCTTGGTGGGGCCAACGTCCTGACTTTC
CDR3 protein: CASSRDRGLGGANVLTF

J gene: TRBJ1-3
D gene: TRBD1
V gene: TRBV18
clone size: .
CDR3 DNA: TGTGCCAGCTCAGCCACCACCAACAGGGGAATCTCTGGAAACACCATATATTTT
CDR3 protein: CASSATTNRGISGNTIYF

J gene: TRBJ1-2
D gene: .
V gene: TRBV2
clone size: .
CDR3 DNA: TGTGCCAGCAGTGGTAGTTATGGCTACACCTTC
CDR3 protein: CASSGSYGYTF

J gene: TRBJ1-1
D gene: .
V gene: TRBV5-1
clone size: .
CDR3 DNA: TGCGCCAGCAGCTTTAGCGGGATGAGCACTGAAGCTTTCTTT
CDR3 protein: CASSFSGMSTEAFF

J gene: TRBJ2-7
D gene: .
V gene: TRBV25-1
clone size: .
CDR3 DNA: TGTGCCAGCAGTGATTGGGGGGAGAGGTCCTACGAGCAGTACTTC
CDR3 protein: CASSDWGERSYEQYF

J gene: TRBJ2-6
D gene: .
V gene: TRBV5-4
clone size: .
CDR3 DNA: TGTGCCAGCATAGACTCTGGGGCCAACGTCCTGACTTTC
CDR3 protein: CASIDSGANVLTF

J gene: TRBJ2-2
D gene: .
V gene: TRBV7-6
clone size: once
CDR3 DNA: TGTGCCAGCAGCTCCCGGACAGAGACCGGGGAGCTGTTTTTT
CDR3 protein: CASSSRTETGELFF

J gene: TRBJ1-5
D gene: .
V gene: TRBV6-1
clone size: .
CDR3 DNA: TGTGCCAGCGATCGGGTAGCGAGCAATCAGCCCCAGCATTTT
CDR3 protein: CASDRVASNQPQHF

J gene: TRBJ2-1
D gene: .
V gene: TRBV19
clone size: .
CDR3 DNA: TGTGCCAGTAGTATAGGTCCTGCGGAGTTCTTC
CDR3 protein: CASSIGPAEFF

J gene: TRBJ1-3
D gene: .
V gene: TRBV27
clone size: once
CDR3 DNA: TGTGCCAGCAGTTTAGGCTGGGGTCTAGGAGGAAACGCCATATATTTT
CDR3 protein: CASSLGWGLGGNAIYF

J gene: TRBJ1-1
D gene: TRBD1
V gene: TRBV6-6
clone size: .
CDR3 DNA: TGTGCCAGCAGTTACGCCCCGGACAGGGGAACTGAAGCTTTCTTT
CDR3 protein: CASSYAPDRGTEAFF

J gene: TRBJ2-1
D gene: TRBD2
V gene: TRBV7-7
clone size: .
CDR3 DNA: TGTGCTAGCAGCTTAGCGGGAGGGCCGGACAATGAGCAGTTCTTC
CDR3 protein: CASSLAGGPDNEQFF

J gene: TRBJ2-7
D gene: TRBD2
V gene: TRBV5-1
clone size: .
CDR3 DNA: TGCGCCAGCAGCTTCGGGACTAGCGGTACCTACGAGCAGTACTTC
CDR3 protein: CASSFGTSGTYEQYF

J gene: TRBJ2-7
D gene: .
V gene: TRBV7-9
clone size: .
CDR3 DNA: TGTGCCAGCAGCTTTCAACAGGCCTACGAGCAGTACTTC
CDR3 protein: CASSFQQAYEQYF

J gene: TRBJ1-3
D gene: .
V gene: TRBV10-3
clone size: .
CDR3 DNA: TGTGCCATCAGCGACAGTGACCTTGGAAACACCATATATTTT
CDR3 protein: CAISDSDLGNTIYF

J gene: TRBJ2-3
D gene: TRBD2
V gene: TRBV5-1
clone size: .
CDR3 DNA: TGCGCCAGCAGCTTGGGACTAGCGGTTTCAGGAGATACGCAGTATTTT
CDR3 protein: CASSLGLAVSGDTQYF

J gene: TRBJ1-2
D gene: .
V gene: TRBV6-5
clone size: .
CDR3 DNA: TGTGCCAGCAGTTACTCCGGACTTGACTATGGCTACACCTTC
CDR3 protein: CASSYSGLDYGYTF

J gene: TRBJ1-5
D gene: TRBD1
V gene: TRBV5-1
clone size: .
CDR3 DNA: TGCGCCAGCAGCGCCCAGACAGGGTCCAATCAGCCCCAGCATTTT
CDR3 protein: CASSAQTGSNQPQHF

J gene: TRBJ2-1
D gene: .
V gene: TRBV28
clone size: .
CDR3 DNA: TGTGCCAGCAGCGTGAGTGGTAGGGGCTACAATGAGCAGTTCTTC
CDR3 protein: CASSVSGRGYNEQFF

J gene: TRBJ2-7
D gene: TRBD2
V gene: TRBV9
clone size: .
CDR3 DNA: TGTGCCAGCAGCGGGAACCCTACTAGCGCCATAACCTACGAGCAGTACTTC
CDR3 protein: CASSGNPTSAITYEQYF

J gene: TRBJ1-1
D gene: .
V gene: TRBV28
clone size: .
CDR3 DNA: TGTGCCAGCAGTTTAGGCCGGACAGTTATGAACACTGAAGCTTTCTTT
CDR3 protein: CASSLGRTVMNTEAFF

J gene: TRBJ1-1
D gene: .
V gene: TRBV27
clone size: .
CDR3 DNA: TGTGCCAGCAGTTTGGGCAGGGCCCACTTTGAAGCTTTCTTT
CDR3 protein: CASSLGRAHFEAFF

J gene: TRBJ1-5
D gene: .
V gene: TRBV10-3
clone size: few
CDR3 DNA: TGTGCCATCAGTGGTTCAAACAGGTTTTTCAGCAATCAGCCCCAGCATTTT
CDR3 protein: CAISGSNRFFSNQPQHF

J gene: TRBJ2-7
D gene: TRBD2
V gene: TRBV4-1
clone size: .
CDR3 DNA: TGCGCCAGCGCTCGGACTAGCGGGGAGAGCTCCTACGAGCAGTACTTC
CDR3 protein: CASARTSGESSYEQYF

J gene: TRBJ2-3
D gene: .
V gene: TRBV30
clone size: .
CDR3 DNA: TGTGCCTGGAGTGTATTGGCGGTACACACGCAGTATTTT
CDR3 protein: CAWSVLAVHTQYF

J gene: TRBJ1-5
D gene: TRBD1
V gene: TRBV9
clone size: .
CDR3 DNA: TGTGCCAGCAGCGCGGACAGGGACAATCAGCCCCAGCATTTT
CDR3 protein: CASSADRDNQPQHF

J gene: TRBJ1-5
D gene: .
V gene: TRBV2
clone size: few
CDR3 DNA: TGTGCCAGCAGTGAAACTCTTTGGCCCCAGCATTTT
CDR3 protein: CASSETLWPQHF

J gene: TRBJ1-1
D gene: TRBD1
V gene: TRBV5-1
clone size: once
CDR3 DNA: TGCGCCAGCAGCTTGGGGCCGACAGGGGTACTCACTGAAGCTTTCTTT
CDR3 protein: CASSLGPTGVLTEAFF

J gene: TRBJ1-1
D gene: .
V gene: TRBV5-1
clone size: .
CDR3 DNA: TGCGCCAGCAGCCCTCTAACCGGGGAGACTGAAGCTTTCTTT
CDR3 protein: CASSPLTGETEAFF

J gene: TRBJ1-2
D gene: TRBD1
V gene: TRBV30
clone size: .
CDR3 DNA: TGTGCCTGGAGTGTACGGAGACAGGGGCTTGCCTATGGCTACACCTTC
CDR3 protein: CAWSVRRQGLAYGYTF

J gene: TRBJ2-7
D gene: .
V gene: TRBV29-1
clone size: .
CDR3 DNA: TGCAGCGTTGTGGCTAGCGTCCTCTCCTACGAGCAGTACTTC
CDR3 protein: CSVVASVLSYEQYF

J gene: TRBJ2-5
D gene: TRBD1
V gene: TRBV30
clone size: .
CDR3 DNA: TGTGCCTGGAATGTAAAGGGGGCTGGTGAGGCCCAGTACTTC
CDR3 protein: CAWNVKGAGEAQYF

J gene: TRBJ1-2
D gene: TRBD1
V gene: TRBV5-1
clone size: .
CDR3 DNA: TGCGCCAGCAGCTTGGGTATGGACAGGGGGTCCTATGGCTACACCTTC
CDR3 protein: CASSLGMDRGSYGYTF

J gene: TRBJ1-4
D gene: TRBD1
V gene: TRBV7-9
clone size: once
CDR3 DNA: TGTGCCAGCAGCTTAGCGGAGGGGGCGACCAATGAAAAACTGTTTTTT
CDR3 protein: CASSLAEGATNEKLFF

J gene: TRBJ1-4
D gene: .
V gene: TRBV30
clone size: .
CDR3 DNA: TGTGCCTGGAGCCACGGAGTGATTGGTGAAAAACTGTTTTTT
CDR3 protein: CAWSHGVIGEKLFF

J gene: TRBJ2-5
D gene: TRBD1
V gene: TRBV9
clone size: .
CDR3 DNA: TGTGCCAGCAGCGTAGGACAGGGGGAAGTGGAGACCCAGTACTTC
CDR3 protein: CASSVGQGEVETQYF

J gene: TRBJ2-3
D gene: .
V gene: TRBV2
clone size: .
CDR3 DNA: TGTGCCAGCAGTCTATCTTTCGGGGGCACAGATACGCAGTATTTT
CDR3 protein: CASSLSFGGTDTQYF

J gene: TRBJ2-4
D gene: TRBD1
V gene: TRBV5-6
clone size: .
CDR3 DNA: TGTGCCAGCAGCCCCGGACAGGGGCGGAACATTCAGTACTTC
CDR3 protein: CASSPGQGRNIQYF

J gene: TRBJ2-5
D gene: .
V gene: TRBV5-1
clone size: .
CDR3 DNA: TGCGCCAGCAGCTTGACGACAGTCCCAGGGGAGCAGTACTTC
CDR3 protein: CASSLTTVPGEQYF

J gene: TRBJ1-2
D gene: TRBD1
V gene: TRBV7-2
clone size: .
CDR3 DNA: TGTGCCAGCAGCTTATCCTTCGGACAGGGGGGCTATGGCTACACCTTC
CDR3 protein: CASSLSFGQGGYGYTF

J gene: TRBJ2-1
D gene: TRBD2
V gene: TRBV13
clone size: .
CDR3 DNA: TGTGCCAGCAGCTCCCCGAGTGGGACTAGCGTAAGGAATGAGCAGTTCTTC
CDR3 protein: CASSSPSGTSVRNEQFF

J gene: TRBJ2-1
D gene: TRBD2
V gene: TRBV12-5
clone size: .
CDR3 DNA: TGTGCTAGTGGTTTGGTACCCTGGAGCGGGAGTACTTATTCCTACAATGAGCAGTTCTTC
CDR3 protein: CASGLVPWSGSTYSYNEQFF

J gene: TRBJ2-7
D gene: TRBD1
V gene: TRBV27
clone size: .
CDR3 DNA: TGTGCCAGCAGTTTATCAAGGACAGGGGGTTCCTACGAGCAGTACTTC
CDR3 protein: CASSLSRTGGSYEQYF

J gene: TRBJ2-3
D gene: .
V gene: TRBV27
clone size: .
CDR3 DNA: TGTGCCAGCAGTGGACTATCGAGCACAGATACGCAGTATTTT
CDR3 protein: CASSGLSSTDTQYF

J gene: TRBJ2-7
D gene: .
V gene: TRBV2
clone size: few
CDR3 DNA: TGTGCCAGCAGTCAAAAAGCCTTTGGGCACGAGCAGTACTTC
CDR3 protein: CASSQKAFGHEQYF

J gene: TRBJ2-3
D gene: TRBD2
V gene: TRBV10-1
clone size: .
CDR3 DNA: TGCGCCAGCAGCTCGGGACTAGCGGGGTCAGATACGCAGTATTTT
CDR3 protein: CASSSGLAGSDTQYF

J gene: TRBJ1-2
D gene: TRBD1
V gene: TRBV6-1
clone size: .
CDR3 DNA: TGTGCCAGCAGTGAACGGACAGGAACCGCTAACTATGGCTACACCTTC
CDR3 protein: CASSERTGTANYGYTF